This is a list of T cell receptor beta chains from one sample in a study of blood T cell repertoires in COVID-19. Data came from immunoSEQ multiplex PCR; TCRdb stores just in-frame clones and leaves some out. Counted here are approximately 200,000 clones, about 91% occurring once; the ten biggest clones make up under 4.5%. Sequencing was performed on peripheral blood. The source is a woman aged 30 to 39 with acute or convalescent COVID-19. The CDR3 runs from the conserved cysteine through the conserved F or W. The order of the fields is clone size, V gene, J gene, D gene, CDR3 protein, CDR3 DNA. A D gene is named only where the DNA matches it firmly. The size of a clone is reported for some rows only, either as once, few or many, or as a class for expanded clones.

abundance: -
v_gene: TRBV3-1/TRBV3-2
j_gene: TRBJ2-3
d_gene: TRBD2
CDR3aa: CAVGLAGDTQYF
CDR3nt: TGTGCAGTGGGACTAGCGGGAGATACGCAGTATTTT

abundance: -
v_gene: TRBV7-9
j_gene: TRBJ2-3
d_gene: -
CDR3aa: CASSLGADTQYF
CDR3nt: TGTGCCAGCAGCTTAGGGGCCGATACGCAGTATTTT

abundance: -
v_gene: TRBV3-1/TRBV3-2
j_gene: TRBJ1-1
d_gene: -
CDR3aa: CARTDEAFF
CDR3nt: TGTGCCAGGACAGATGAAGCTTTCTTT

abundance: -
v_gene: TRBV19
j_gene: TRBJ2-7
d_gene: -
CDR3aa: CASSSRGLREQYF
CDR3nt: TGTGCCAGTAGTAGTAGAGGGCTAAGGGAGCAGTACTTC

abundance: -
v_gene: TRBV13
j_gene: TRBJ2-7
d_gene: -
CDR3aa: CASSLSPGEEQYF
CDR3nt: TGTGCCAGCAGCTTAAGCCCGGGGGAGGAGCAGTACTTC

abundance: -
v_gene: TRBV5-5
j_gene: TRBJ2-7
d_gene: -
CDR3aa: CASSLRGYEQYF
CDR3nt: TGTGCCAGCAGCCTCAGGGGTTACGAGCAGTACTTC

abundance: -
v_gene: TRBV7-9
j_gene: TRBJ2-4
d_gene: -
CDR3aa: CASSLGDSNIQYF
CDR3nt: TGTGCCAGCAGCTTAGGGGACTCAAACATTCAGTACTTC

abundance: -
v_gene: TRBV19
j_gene: TRBJ2-1
d_gene: TRBD2
CDR3aa: CASSTLAGRAVEQFF
CDR3nt: TGTGCCAGTAGTACCCTTGCCGGGAGGGCCGTTGAGCAGTTCTTC

abundance: -
v_gene: TRBV28
j_gene: TRBJ2-7
d_gene: -
CDR3aa: CASSLPTPPYEQYF
CDR3nt: TGTGCCAGCAGTTTACCGACTCCACCCTACGAGCAGTACTTC

abundance: -
v_gene: TRBV7-2
j_gene: TRBJ2-7
d_gene: TRBD1
CDR3aa: CASLFDPTGGYEQYF
CDR3nt: TGTGCCAGTCTATTTGATCCGACAGGGGGTTACGAGCAGTACTTC

abundance: -
v_gene: TRBV29-1
j_gene: TRBJ2-1
d_gene: -
CDR3aa: CSVGGEQFF
CDR3nt: TGCAGCGTTGGCGGTGAGCAGTTCTTC

abundance: few
v_gene: TRBV6-6
j_gene: TRBJ1-1
d_gene: -
CDR3aa: CASSYSTGLTEAFF
CDR3nt: TGTGCCAGCAGTTACTCAACAGGGCTCACTGAAGCTTTCTTT

abundance: once
v_gene: TRBV28
j_gene: TRBJ1-3
d_gene: -
CDR3aa: CASSSTGTGNTIYF
CDR3nt: TGTGCCAGCAGTTCCACAGGGACCGGAAACACCATATATTTT

abundance: -
v_gene: TRBV18
j_gene: TRBJ1-5
d_gene: -
CDR3aa: CASSPSRVDQPQHF
CDR3nt: TGTGCCAGCTCACCCTCCCGGGTGGATCAGCCCCAGCATTTT

abundance: once
v_gene: TRBV5-1
j_gene: TRBJ2-7
d_gene: TRBD1
CDR3aa: CASSLGTGGYEQYF
CDR3nt: TGCGCCAGCAGCTTGGGGACAGGGGGCTACGAGCAGTACTTC

abundance: -
v_gene: TRBV5-1
j_gene: TRBJ1-1
d_gene: -
CDR3aa: CASSLAFDREAFF
CDR3nt: TGCGCCAGCAGCTTGGCCTTCGACAGAGAAGCTTTCTTT

abundance: -
v_gene: TRBV5-1
j_gene: TRBJ2-1
d_gene: -
CDR3aa: CASSPGDGYNEQFF
CDR3nt: TGCGCCAGCAGCCCGGGAGACGGATACAATGAGCAGTTCTTC

abundance: -
v_gene: TRBV18
j_gene: TRBJ1-5
d_gene: -
CDR3aa: CASATGGSQPQHF
CDR3nt: TGTGCCAGCGCCACCGGGGGGAGTCAGCCCCAGCATTTT

abundance: -
v_gene: TRBV7-9
j_gene: TRBJ2-1
d_gene: TRBD1
CDR3aa: CASRSGTGWLREQFF
CDR3nt: TGTGCCAGCAGATCCGGGACAGGCTGGTTGCGTGAGCAGTTCTTC

abundance: -
v_gene: TRBV24-1
j_gene: TRBJ2-5
d_gene: -
CDR3aa: CATSDTGQETQYF
CDR3nt: TGTGCCACCAGTGACACTGGACAGGAGACCCAGTACTTC

abundance: -
v_gene: TRBV14
j_gene: TRBJ1-5
d_gene: -
CDR3aa: CASSQVRDHGNQPQHF
CDR3nt: TGTGCCAGCAGCCAAGTAAGAGATCACGGCAATCAGCCCCAGCATTTT

abundance: -
v_gene: TRBV30
j_gene: TRBJ2-1
d_gene: -
CDR3aa: CAWTDSSYNEQFF
CDR3nt: TGTGCCTGGACCGATAGCTCCTACAATGAGCAGTTCTTC

abundance: -
v_gene: TRBV7-2
j_gene: TRBJ1-2
d_gene: -
CDR3aa: CASLSYTDGDYGYTF
CDR3nt: TGTGCCAGCCTTAGCTATACTGACGGCGACTATGGCTACACCTTC

abundance: -
v_gene: TRBV10-3
j_gene: TRBJ2-3
d_gene: -
CDR3aa: CAISEEGSTDTQYF
CDR3nt: TGTGCCATCAGTGAGGAGGGCAGCACAGATACGCAGTATTTT

abundance: -
v_gene: TRBV3-1/TRBV3-2
j_gene: TRBJ1-2
d_gene: -
CDR3aa: CASSHAGGYTF
CDR3nt: TGTGCCAGCAGCCACGCCGGGGGCTACACCTTC

abundance: -
v_gene: TRBV28
j_gene: TRBJ1-5
d_gene: TRBD1
CDR3aa: CASSNLRGQGNQPQHF
CDR3nt: TGTGCCAGCTCGAACCTAAGGGGGCAGGGAAATCAGCCCCAGCATTTT

abundance: -
v_gene: TRBV6-5
j_gene: TRBJ1-4
d_gene: -
CDR3aa: CASSTLGASNEKLFF
CDR3nt: TGTGCCAGCAGTACCCTTGGGGCTTCTAATGAAAAACTGTTTTTT

abundance: -
v_gene: TRBV29-1
j_gene: TRBJ1-1
d_gene: -
CDR3aa: CSVEEQGTEAFF
CDR3nt: TGCAGCGTTGAGGAACAGGGTACTGAAGCTTTCTTT

abundance: -
v_gene: TRBV18
j_gene: TRBJ1-4
d_gene: -
CDR3aa: CASSPPRRGEKLFF
CDR3nt: TGTGCCAGCTCACCACCGAGGCGAGGTGAAAAACTGTTTTTT

abundance: -
v_gene: TRBV18
j_gene: TRBJ2-7
d_gene: TRBD2
CDR3aa: CASSGTSGSQEQYF
CDR3nt: TGTGCCAGCTCAGGAACTAGCGGGAGCCAGGAGCAGTACTTC

abundance: -
v_gene: TRBV2
j_gene: TRBJ2-5
d_gene: -
CDR3aa: CASKATGETQYF
CDR3nt: TGTGCCAGCAAAGCCACTGGAGAGACCCAGTACTTC

abundance: -
v_gene: TRBV28
j_gene: TRBJ1-5
d_gene: -
CDR3aa: CASSLRNRAGNQPQHF
CDR3nt: TGTGCCAGCAGTTTAAGGAACAGGGCTGGCAATCAGCCCCAGCATTTT

abundance: -
v_gene: TRBV29-1
j_gene: TRBJ1-1
d_gene: -
CDR3aa: CSVYHGIDTEAFF
CDR3nt: TGCAGCGTTTACCACGGGATAGACACTGAAGCTTTCTTT

abundance: -
v_gene: TRBV7-2
j_gene: TRBJ1-5
d_gene: TRBD1
CDR3aa: CASSLTQGAGQPQHF
CDR3nt: TGTGCCAGCAGCTTAACACAGGGGGCAGGACAGCCCCAGCATTTT

abundance: -
v_gene: TRBV19
j_gene: TRBJ2-4
d_gene: -
CDR3aa: CASSIDREVKNIQCF
CDR3nt: TGTGCCAGTAGTATAGACAGGGAGGTCAAAAACATTCAGTGCTTC

abundance: -
v_gene: TRBV19
j_gene: TRBJ1-2
d_gene: -
CDR3aa: CASSIGVARGYTF
CDR3nt: TGTGCCAGTAGTATCGGAGTCGCAAGGGGCTACACCTTC

abundance: -
v_gene: TRBV7-9
j_gene: TRBJ1-2
d_gene: -
CDR3aa: CASSPSLPNYGYTF
CDR3nt: TGTGCCAGCAGCCCCAGTCTCCCTAACTATGGCTACACCTTC

abundance: -
v_gene: TRBV10-1
j_gene: TRBJ2-2
d_gene: -
CDR3aa: CASRPTGVDGELFF
CDR3nt: TGCGCCAGCAGACCCACGGGGGTGGACGGGGAGCTGTTTTTT

abundance: -
v_gene: TRBV9
j_gene: TRBJ2-2
d_gene: -
CDR3aa: CASSTNTGELFF
CDR3nt: TGTGCCAGCAGCACAAACACCGGGGAGCTGTTTTTT

abundance: -
v_gene: TRBV30
j_gene: TRBJ1-6
d_gene: -
CDR3aa: CAWAPQGKSPLHF
CDR3nt: TGTGCCTGGGCTCCCCAGGGAAAGTCACCCCTCCACTTT

abundance: -
v_gene: TRBV5-6
j_gene: TRBJ2-1
d_gene: -
CDR3aa: CASSLYNEQFF
CDR3nt: TGTGCCAGCAGCCTCTACAATGAGCAGTTCTTC

abundance: -
v_gene: TRBV19
j_gene: TRBJ2-1
d_gene: -
CDR3aa: CASTMAASPYNEQFF
CDR3nt: TGTGCCAGTACGATGGCTGCCAGTCCCTACAATGAGCAGTTCTTC

abundance: -
v_gene: TRBV12-3/TRBV12-4
j_gene: TRBJ2-2
d_gene: -
CDR3aa: CASSRSSGELFF
CDR3nt: TGTGCCAGCAGCAGGTCTTCCGGGGAGCTGTTTTTT

abundance: -
v_gene: TRBV10-1
j_gene: TRBJ2-2
d_gene: -
CDR3aa: CASSESGAGELFF
CDR3nt: TGCGCCAGCAGTGAGTCGGGGGCAGGGGAGCTGTTTTTT

abundance: -
v_gene: TRBV3-1/TRBV3-2
j_gene: TRBJ2-3
d_gene: -
CDR3aa: CASRLSGSTDTQYF
CDR3nt: TGTGCCAGCAGACTCAGCGGGAGCACAGATACGCAGTATTTT

abundance: -
v_gene: TRBV5-6
j_gene: TRBJ2-5
d_gene: -
CDR3aa: CASNMGPALETQYF
CDR3nt: TGTGCCAGCAACATGGGCCCTGCCCTTGAGACCCAGTACTTC

abundance: once
v_gene: TRBV6-4
j_gene: TRBJ2-1
d_gene: -
CDR3aa: CASSATAKPRVSYNEQFF
CDR3nt: TGTGCCAGCAGTGCCACCGCCAAGCCGAGAGTCTCCTACAATGAGCAGTTCTTC

abundance: once
v_gene: TRBV2
j_gene: TRBJ2-2
d_gene: -
CDR3aa: CASRLTPSAELFF
CDR3nt: TGTGCCAGCAGACTCACCCCTAGCGCGGAGCTGTTTTTT

abundance: -
v_gene: TRBV5-4
j_gene: TRBJ2-1
d_gene: TRBD2
CDR3aa: CASRVAGAGYNEQFF
CDR3nt: TGTGCCAGCAGGGTAGCGGGAGCGGGATACAATGAGCAGTTCTTC

abundance: -
v_gene: TRBV7-9
j_gene: TRBJ2-4
d_gene: TRBD1
CDR3aa: CASSPGQEQYF
CDR3nt: TGTGCCAGCAGCCCCGGACAGGAACAGTACTTC

abundance: -
v_gene: TRBV28
j_gene: TRBJ1-5
d_gene: -
CDR3aa: CASSPSYGVF
CDR3nt: TGTGCCAGCAGTCCATCTTACGGAGTATTT

abundance: few
v_gene: TRBV13
j_gene: TRBJ2-1
d_gene: -
CDR3aa: CASSFGSWNEQFF
CDR3nt: TGTGCCAGCAGCTTCGGGAGCTGGAATGAGCAGTTCTTC

abundance: once
v_gene: TRBV28
j_gene: TRBJ2-7
d_gene: -
CDR3aa: CASSPGSLYEQYF
CDR3nt: TGTGCCAGCAGCCCAGGAAGCCTTTACGAGCAGTACTTC

abundance: -
v_gene: TRBV6-1
j_gene: TRBJ2-7
d_gene: TRBD2
CDR3aa: CASSESGSGSIEQYF
CDR3nt: TGTGCCAGCAGTGAATCAGGTAGCGGGAGTATAGAGCAGTACTTC

abundance: -
v_gene: TRBV19
j_gene: TRBJ2-3
d_gene: TRBD1
CDR3aa: CASSFRTGQWSTDTQYF
CDR3nt: TGTGCCAGTAGTTTCAGGACAGGGCAGTGGAGCACAGATACGCAGTATTTT

abundance: few
v_gene: TRBV6-5
j_gene: TRBJ2-4
d_gene: TRBD1
CDR3aa: CASGPGQARIQYF
CDR3nt: TGTGCCAGCGGACCGGGACAGGCTAGGATTCAGTACTTC

abundance: once
v_gene: TRBV29-1
j_gene: TRBJ1-1
d_gene: -
CDR3aa: CSAEPYTEAFF
CDR3nt: TGCAGCGCAGAGCCGTACACTGAAGCTTTCTTT

abundance: -
v_gene: TRBV28
j_gene: TRBJ1-1
d_gene: -
CDR3aa: CASSSQGRKAFF
CDR3nt: TGTGCCAGCAGTTCCCAGGGCAGGAAGGCTTTCTTT

abundance: -
v_gene: TRBV9
j_gene: TRBJ2-1
d_gene: -
CDR3aa: CASSGGAYNEQFF
CDR3nt: TGTGCCAGCAGCGGAGGAGCCTACAATGAGCAGTTCTTC

abundance: -
v_gene: TRBV29-1
j_gene: TRBJ1-3
d_gene: -
CDR3aa: CSVEEGPSGNTIYF
CDR3nt: TGCAGCGTTGAGGAGGGGCCCTCTGGAAACACCATATATTTT